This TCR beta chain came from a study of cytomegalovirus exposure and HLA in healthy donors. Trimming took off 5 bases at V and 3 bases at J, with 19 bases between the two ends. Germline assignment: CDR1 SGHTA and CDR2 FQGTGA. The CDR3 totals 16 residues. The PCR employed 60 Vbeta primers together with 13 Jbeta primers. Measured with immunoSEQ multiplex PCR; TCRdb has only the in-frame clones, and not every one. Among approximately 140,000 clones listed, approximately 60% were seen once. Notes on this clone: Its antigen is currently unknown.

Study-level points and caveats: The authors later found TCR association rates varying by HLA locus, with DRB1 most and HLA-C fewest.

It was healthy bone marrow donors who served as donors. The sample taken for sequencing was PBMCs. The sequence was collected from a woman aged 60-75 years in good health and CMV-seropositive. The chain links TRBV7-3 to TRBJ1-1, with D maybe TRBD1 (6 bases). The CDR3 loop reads CASSPGIGGRDTEAFF. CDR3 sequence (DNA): TGTGCCAGCAGCCCCGGTATTGGGGGCAGGGACACTGAAGCTTTCTTT.